This is a list of T cell receptor beta chains from one sample in a study of radiotherapy plus CTLA-4 blockade in lung cancer. Generated by immunoSEQ multiplex PCR, the TCRdb table keeps only in-frame clones and is missing some. The sample shows 55,000 to 65,000 clones, 77% of them seen only once. The source material was peripheral blood, sampled from a patient treated with radiotherapy plus ipilimumab. These TCRs come from a human donor with non-small cell lung cancer who had a partial response to radiotherapy plus ipilimumab. The CDR3 runs from the conserved cysteine through the conserved F or W. The order of the fields is D gene, V gene, J gene, CDR3 length, clone size, CDR3 protein, CDR3 DNA. A D gene is named only where the DNA matches it firmly. Size tells how often a clone was seen (once, few, many) or the class of an expanded clone, and some rows leave it out.

d_call: NA
v_call: TRBV5-4
j_call: TRBJ2-1
cdr3_length: 15
clone_size: NA
cdr3_aa: CASSSGGPHNNEQFF
cdr3_nt: TGTGCCAGCAGCTCCGGGGGGCCTCACAACAATGAGCAGTTCTTC

d_call: TRBD1
v_call: TRBV25-1
j_call: TRBJ1-1
cdr3_length: 14
clone_size: NA
cdr3_aa: CASRKDRIDTEAFF
cdr3_nt: TGTGCCAGCAGAAAGGACAGGATCGACACTGAAGCTTTCTTT

d_call: NA
v_call: TRBV19
j_call: TRBJ2-7
cdr3_length: 17
clone_size: NA
cdr3_aa: CASSKTITVGLSYEQYF
cdr3_nt: TGTGCCAGTAGTAAGACCATAACGGTGGGCCTCTCCTACGAGCAGTACTTC

d_call: TRBD1
v_call: TRBV19
j_call: TRBJ2-7
cdr3_length: 14
clone_size: NA
cdr3_aa: CASSIDGTGVEQYF
cdr3_nt: TGTGCCAGTAGTATAGACGGGACAGGGGTTGAGCAGTACTTC

d_call: NA
v_call: TRBV27
j_call: TRBJ1-1
cdr3_length: 14
clone_size: many
cdr3_aa: CASSPNGVNTEAFF
cdr3_nt: TGTGCCAGCAGCCCCAACGGGGTGAACACTGAAGCTTTCTTT

d_call: NA
v_call: TRBV6-4
j_call: TRBJ2-1
cdr3_length: 15
clone_size: once
cdr3_aa: CASSDSNQGLDEQFF
cdr3_nt: TGTGCCAGCAGTGACTCGAATCAGGGGCTCGATGAGCAGTTCTTC

d_call: TRBD1
v_call: TRBV19
j_call: TRBJ1-5
cdr3_length: 15
clone_size: NA
cdr3_aa: CASTIGTGKGQPQHF
cdr3_nt: TGTGCCAGTACCATAGGGACAGGGAAGGGACAGCCCCAGCATTTT

d_call: TRBD2
v_call: TRBV11-1
j_call: TRBJ2-1
cdr3_length: 18
clone_size: NA
cdr3_aa: CASSSGVGGGGVYNEQFF
cdr3_nt: TGTGCCAGCAGCTCGGGGGTTGGAGGCGGGGGGGTCTACAATGAGCAGTTCTTC

d_call: NA
v_call: TRBV10-3
j_call: TRBJ1-2
cdr3_length: 13
clone_size: NA
cdr3_aa: CAINREVDYGYTF
cdr3_nt: TGTGCCATCAACCGGGAGGTAGATTATGGCTACACCTTC

d_call: NA
v_call: TRBV4-3
j_call: TRBJ1-5
cdr3_length: 14
clone_size: NA
cdr3_aa: CASSQDFGVGPQHF
cdr3_nt: TGCGCCAGCAGCCAAGATTTCGGGGTAGGGCCCCAGCATTTT

d_call: TRBD1
v_call: TRBV5-4
j_call: TRBJ1-2
cdr3_length: 16
clone_size: NA
cdr3_aa: CASSSGWSGGMIGYTF
cdr3_nt: TGTGCCAGCAGCTCGGGTTGGTCAGGGGGTATGATCGGCTACACCTTC

d_call: NA
v_call: TRBV30
j_call: TRBJ1-6
cdr3_length: 16
clone_size: NA
cdr3_aa: CAWWAPLQGRNSPLHF
cdr3_nt: TGTGCCTGGTGGGCCCCACTACAGGGCCGCAATTCACCCCTCCACTTT

d_call: TRBD1
v_call: TRBV6-1
j_call: TRBJ2-1
cdr3_length: 14
clone_size: NA
cdr3_aa: CASSEGTGINEQFF
cdr3_nt: TGTGCCAGCAGTGAAGGGACAGGGATCAATGAGCAGTTCTTC

d_call: TRBD1
v_call: TRBV28
j_call: TRBJ2-3
cdr3_length: 15
clone_size: NA
cdr3_aa: CASSPGQADTDTQYF
cdr3_nt: TGTGCCAGCAGTCCGGGACAGGCGGACACAGATACGCAGTATTTT

d_call: TRBD1
v_call: TRBV7-8
j_call: TRBJ1-2
cdr3_length: 12
clone_size: few
cdr3_aa: CASSTRTGYYTF
cdr3_nt: TGTGCCAGCAGCACCAGGACAGGTTACTACACCTTC

d_call: NA
v_call: TRBV2
j_call: TRBJ2-4
cdr3_length: 12
clone_size: NA
cdr3_aa: CASRESKNIQYF
cdr3_nt: TGTGCCAGTCGGGAATCCAAAAACATTCAGTACTTC

d_call: TRBD1
v_call: TRBV5-1
j_call: TRBJ1-1
cdr3_length: 16
clone_size: NA
cdr3_aa: CASSSRSTGGSTEAFF
cdr3_nt: TGCGCCAGCAGCTCCCGCTCGACAGGGGGCTCCACTGAAGCTTTCTTT

d_call: NA
v_call: TRBV5-1
j_call: TRBJ2-7
cdr3_length: 16
clone_size: NA
cdr3_aa: CASSLSMGRVEDEQYF
cdr3_nt: TGCGCCAGCAGCTTGAGTATGGGCAGGGTAGAGGACGAGCAGTACTTC

d_call: NA
v_call: TRBV9
j_call: TRBJ1-4
cdr3_length: 14
clone_size: once
cdr3_aa: CASSATGSNEKLFF
cdr3_nt: TGTGCCAGCAGCGCCACGGGGTCTAATGAAAAACTGTTTTTT

d_call: NA
v_call: TRBV27
j_call: TRBJ2-3
cdr3_length: 14
clone_size: once
cdr3_aa: CASSYTRRADTQYF
cdr3_nt: TGTGCCAGCAGTTACACTAGGCGTGCAGATACGCAGTATTTT

d_call: TRBD2
v_call: TRBV6-6
j_call: TRBJ2-3
cdr3_length: 15
clone_size: NA
cdr3_aa: CASTGEPGGTDTQYF
cdr3_nt: TGTGCCAGCACTGGGGAACCGGGGGGAACAGATACGCAGTATTTT

d_call: TRBD1
v_call: TRBV6-6
j_call: TRBJ2-7
cdr3_length: 14
clone_size: once
cdr3_aa: CASSYSGQSYEQYF
cdr3_nt: TGTGCCAGCAGTTACTCGGGACAGTCCTACGAGCAGTACTTC

d_call: NA
v_call: TRBV9
j_call: TRBJ1-6
cdr3_length: 14
clone_size: NA
cdr3_aa: CASSVRDIDSPLHF
cdr3_nt: TGTGCCAGCAGCGTTCGGGACATCGATTCACCCCTCCACTTT

d_call: TRBD2
v_call: TRBV5-1
j_call: TRBJ2-3
cdr3_length: 16
clone_size: NA
cdr3_aa: CASSLGLAGATDTQYF
cdr3_nt: TGCGCCAGCAGCTTGGGACTAGCGGGGGCCACAGATACGCAGTATTTT

d_call: TRBD2
v_call: TRBV4-1
j_call: TRBJ2-2
cdr3_length: 18
clone_size: NA
cdr3_aa: CASSQEGSGGANTGELFF
cdr3_nt: TGCGCCAGCAGCCAAGAGGGTAGCGGGGGCGCGAACACCGGGGAGCTGTTTTTT

d_call: NA
v_call: TRBV11-2
j_call: TRBJ1-6
cdr3_length: 17
clone_size: few
cdr3_aa: CASSPARGISYNSPLHF
cdr3_nt: TGTGCCAGCAGCCCCGCCAGGGGTATCTCCTATAATTCACCCCTCCACTTT

d_call: TRBD1
v_call: TRBV11-2
j_call: TRBJ2-1
cdr3_length: 13
clone_size: NA
cdr3_aa: CASSLVGQNEQFF
cdr3_nt: TGTGCCAGCAGCTTAGTGGGACAGAATGAGCAGTTCTTC

d_call: TRBD2
v_call: TRBV28
j_call: TRBJ2-1
cdr3_length: 15
clone_size: NA
cdr3_aa: CASSSRLAGWGEQFF
cdr3_nt: TGTGCCAGCAGTTCTAGACTAGCGGGGTGGGGTGAGCAGTTCTTC

d_call: NA
v_call: TRBV2
j_call: TRBJ2-5
cdr3_length: 13
clone_size: few
cdr3_aa: CASSVDSQETQYF
cdr3_nt: TGTGCCAGCAGTGTTGACAGCCAAGAGACCCAGTACTTC

d_call: TRBD1
v_call: TRBV7-8
j_call: TRBJ2-3
cdr3_length: 16
clone_size: NA
cdr3_aa: CASSPDRASFTDTQYF
cdr3_nt: TGTGCCAGCAGCCCTGACAGGGCATCATTCACAGATACGCAGTATTTT

d_call: NA
v_call: TRBV2
j_call: TRBJ2-3
cdr3_length: 16
clone_size: few
cdr3_aa: CASSEALRQATDTQYF
cdr3_nt: TGTGCCAGCAGTGAAGCGCTTAGGCAGGCCACAGATACGCAGTATTTT

d_call: NA
v_call: TRBV6-5
j_call: TRBJ2-1
cdr3_length: 14
clone_size: NA
cdr3_aa: CASSGDAGRNEQFF
cdr3_nt: TGTGCCAGCAGTGGGGATGCGGGGAGGAATGAGCAGTTCTTC

d_call: NA
v_call: TRBV29-1
j_call: TRBJ1-1
cdr3_length: 15
clone_size: NA
cdr3_aa: CSVDFGGGVNTEAFF
cdr3_nt: TGCAGCGTTGATTTCGGGGGGGGCGTGAACACTGAAGCTTTCTTT

d_call: NA
v_call: TRBV29-1
j_call: TRBJ1-5
cdr3_length: 13
clone_size: NA
cdr3_aa: CSVEGGPGQPQHF
cdr3_nt: TGCAGCGTTGAGGGGGGGCCGGGGCAGCCCCAGCATTTT

d_call: TRBD1
v_call: TRBV18
j_call: TRBJ2-7
cdr3_length: 14
clone_size: NA
cdr3_aa: CASSPKTGSYEQYF
cdr3_nt: TGTGCCAGCTCACCCAAGACAGGGAGCTACGAGCAGTACTTC

d_call: TRBD1
v_call: TRBV2
j_call: TRBJ2-7
cdr3_length: 15
clone_size: NA
cdr3_aa: CASSGRDRKSYEQYF
cdr3_nt: TGTGCCAGCAGTGGCCGGGACAGGAAGTCCTACGAGCAGTACTTC

d_call: TRBD2
v_call: TRBV10-2
j_call: TRBJ2-7
cdr3_length: 14
clone_size: NA
cdr3_aa: CASSRLAGSYEQYF
cdr3_nt: TGCGCCAGCAGCCGTCTAGCGGGCTCCTACGAGCAGTACTTC

d_call: NA
v_call: TRBV4-1
j_call: TRBJ1-1
cdr3_length: 14
clone_size: NA
cdr3_aa: CASSRGQRGTEAFF
cdr3_nt: TGCGCCAGCAGCCGAGGACAGAGGGGCACTGAAGCTTTCTTT

d_call: NA
v_call: TRBV30
j_call: TRBJ1-5
cdr3_length: 13
clone_size: NA
cdr3_aa: CAWSEGVGQPQHF
cdr3_nt: TGTGCCTGGAGTGAAGGGGTCGGTCAGCCCCAGCATTTT

d_call: NA
v_call: TRBV2
j_call: TRBJ2-5
cdr3_length: 12
clone_size: few
cdr3_aa: CASSESRETQYF
cdr3_nt: TGTGCCAGCAGTGAATCCAGAGAGACCCAGTACTTC